This T cell receptor beta chain was recorded in a study of cytomegalovirus exposure and HLA in healthy donors. Assay: immunoSEQ multiplex PCR; the TCRdb copy retains only in-frame clones and omits some. The table lists 65,000 to 95,000 clones, 90% to 95% of them singletons. V lost 3 bases and J 5 bases, leaving 20 bases between the germline ends. Germline CDR1 and CDR2: MNHEY and SMNVEV (reference sequence). This CDR3 comprises 18 residues. This clone was found once. The clonotype originates from a man aged 18 to 30 in good health and CMV-seronegative. The specimen sequenced was PBMCs. This chain connects TRBV27 to TRBJ1-6, with D unclear. This CDR3 is CASSLAIFSGSDNSPLHF. The DNA for the CDR3 is TGTGCCAGCAGTTTGGCCATTTTCTCGGGTAGTGATAATTCACCCCTCCACTTT.